This TCR beta chain was sequenced in a study of identical twins (dated by TCRdb to the mid-2010s). Looking at the study overall: To test whether fetal clonotypes persist, the study used deep sequencing on TCR alpha and beta repertoires from monozygotic twins, unrelated adults of various ages, and cord blood. To rule out contamination, replicate twin experiments were performed at different times with different library preparation protocols. Findings and caveats that apply to the study as a whole: Conclusions relied on cross-sectional statistical analysis, since the same donors could not be followed over many years. In beta out-of-frame sequences, excess twin sharing was weaker, because having fewer shared sequences lowered the signal-to-noise ratio. Compared with coincidental sharing between unrelated individuals, an excess of low generation-probability sequences was observed among out-of-frame TCR alpha sequences shared between twins. Invariant T cells such as MAIT and iNKT could partly confound zero-insertion analyses, although diverse VJ usage argued against such confounding for most clonotypes. Fewer insertions were carried by abundant cord blood beta clonotypes, a similar but weaker trend appeared in young adult naive repertoires, and no such trend appeared in memory repertoires. In monozygotic twins, recombination models systematically underestimated out-of-frame TCR alpha sharing, but the models matched the sharing seen between unrelated individuals.

The germline V gene supplies CDR1 SGHDN and CDR2 FVKESK. Counted from cysteine to phenylalanine, this CDR3 has 15 amino acids. Only the CDR3 portion is preserved as DNA: 45 bases, with reading frame beginning at the first base. All donors were healthy Caucasians. Details on this clonotype: This receptor's antigen is unknown. Base quality data are lacking; no much larger clone is found one base away.

The library was produced with 5' RACE. Sequencing instrument: Illumina HiSeq 2000. Template switching introduced a universal primer binding site; the final cDNA contained a unique molecular identifier, enabling accurate counting of TCR cDNA molecules. Specific primers in the conserved constant-segment region were used to synthesize first-strand cDNA for the TCR alpha and beta chains. To control for contamination, every cDNA library carried two barcodes: a SMART-Mk sample barcode plus Illumina barcodes. TruSeq adapter sequences, together with Illumina sample barcodes, were added in two successive PCR steps. The TCR alpha and beta cDNA libraries were sequenced on the Illumina HiSeq platform using custom primers. The original methods were these. Unique molecular identifiers were extracted from raw reads with MiGEC, and CDR3 positions were determined with MiXCR. Recombination models were inferred per individual with the repgenHMM and IGoR tools using an EM algorithm. The tcR package in R was used for shared clonotype analysis, with sharing normalized by the product of cloneset sizes. To study raw recombination without the effects of thymic and clonal selection, out-of-frame nonproductive sequences were analyzed. The public reads were run again by TCRdb, first through fastp at Q25 and then through MiXCR, and only productive beta chains were kept. Identical CDR3 proteins give one entry, which carries the most common genes and DNA. The V and J calls and clone size are TCRdb's, not the authors'. This sample has some 1,600,000 distinct CDR3 sequences in its table, and about 30% of those were observed once. The ten largest account for about 0.25% of the sample.

This receptor was taken from a newborn girl in good health. Recombination connected TRBV14 to TRBJ2-1, with TRBD2 perhaps the D gene, on 6 matching bases. The assigned J gene may be wrong: the sequence end matches TRBJ2-7 better. The sequencing input was cord blood. The CDR3 amino acid sequence is: CASSQNSGPYNEQYF. The sequence in DNA is TGTGCCAGCAGCCAGAATAGCGGCCCCTACAATGAGCAGTACTTC.